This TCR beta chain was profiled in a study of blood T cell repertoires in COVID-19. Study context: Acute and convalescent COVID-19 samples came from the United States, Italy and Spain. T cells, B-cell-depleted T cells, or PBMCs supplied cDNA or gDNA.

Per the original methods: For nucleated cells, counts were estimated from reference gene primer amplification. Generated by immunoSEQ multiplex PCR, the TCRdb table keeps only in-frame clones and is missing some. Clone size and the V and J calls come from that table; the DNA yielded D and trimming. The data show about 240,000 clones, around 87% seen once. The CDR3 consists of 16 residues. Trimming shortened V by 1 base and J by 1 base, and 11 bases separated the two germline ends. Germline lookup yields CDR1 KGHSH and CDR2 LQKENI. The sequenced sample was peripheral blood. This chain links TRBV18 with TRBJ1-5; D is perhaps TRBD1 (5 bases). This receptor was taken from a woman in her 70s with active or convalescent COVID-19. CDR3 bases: TGTGCCAGCTCACCACAAGGGGTCACGAGCAATCAGCCCCAGCATTTT. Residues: CASSPQGVTSNQPQHF.